This T cell receptor (beta chain) stems from a study of T-cell memory formation after mild COVID-19 listed by TCRdb under 2021. Looking at the study overall: TCR sequence clusters from the two donors were found to be largely donor specific. Two young, previously healthy adult volunteers made up the cohort, one male and one female. Longitudinal TCRalpha and TCRbeta repertoire sequencing tracked T-cell clones expanding and contracting after mild COVID-19 in two donors.

The paper's findings and limits, for the study overall: Contracting CD4+ clones were found mainly in CM and EM memory subsets, while CD8+ clones were enriched in EMRA. Balanced CD4/CD8 phenotypes were observed for clones contracting from day 15 to 85, whereas a bias towards CD4+ was observed for a second wave of clones expanding from day 15 to 37. The study covered only a couple of mild cases, and larger cohorts including severe cases with pre-infection samples were considered necessary. Some responding clones were found in pre-infection memory, which suggests that pre-existing cross-reactive memory T cells took part in the SARS-CoV-2 response. Whether the second-wave clones peaking on day 37 were SARS-CoV-2 specific was not confirmed.

Ficoll-Paque density gradient centrifugation was used to isolate PBMCs. The CDR3, from cysteine to phenylalanine, totals 14 residues. The kept DNA is CDR3 alone, 42 bases in frame from the first base. The germline V gene provides CDR1 SNHLY and CDR2 FYNNEI. Deletion took 6 bases off V and 5 bases off J, with a span of 13 bases between the germline ends. Sequencing took place on an Illumina NovaSeq 6000. cDNA libraries for TCRalpha and TCRbeta were prepared by 5'RACE using constant-segment primers, with sample barcodes and unique molecular identifiers added. RNA was extracted from every sample with Trizol reagent. The libraries were amplified in two PCR steps, and the second step added a second sample barcode and Illumina TruSeq adapters. Sequencing of the libraries was done on an Illumina NovaSeq, producing 2 x 150 bp paired-end reads. Turning to the authors' computational methods: The reads were demultiplexed and collapsed into UMI-guided consensus sequences using migec v1.2.7. Using mixcr v2.1.11, the UMI consensuses were aligned to TRA and TRB V and J templates and assembled into clonotypes. A clonotype was counted as expanded or contracted only when both edgeR and NoisET called the clonotype significant, with the noise models trained on biological replicates. For edgeR calls, the thresholds were a false discovery rate-adjusted p below 0.01 and a log2 fold-change of 1. PCA with hierarchical clustering of max-normalized trajectories of the 1000 most abundant clonotypes was used as exploratory dynamics analysis. Separately sequenced CD4+ and CD8+ repertoires were used to assign a CD4 or CD8 phenotype to each responding clone. TCRdb applied fastp at Q25 and MiXCR to the public reads, then kept only in-frame beta chains. For every CDR3 protein sequence, its rows merge into one entry that carries the most common genes and DNA. The V and J calls were not made by the authors but by TCRdb's processing. The sample data list some 100,000 distinct CDR3 sequences, and approximately 10% of these were observed just once. Approximately 40% of the sample comes from the top ten.

This clonotype has a handful of counts. Its antigen has not been determined. Base quality data are lacking; no much larger clone is found one base away. The chain is made from TRBV2 and TRBJ1-4, with the D segment identity uncertain. This clonotype originated in a man between 18 and 35 years old who had mild COVID-19 (a few samples of this study predate the infection). The sample titles of this study are shuffled in the database, so cell type and time point are left out; the donor was told from shared clones. Sequenced sample: PBMCs or a T cell subset sorted from them (not recorded which). The DNA is TGTGCCAGCAGGAAAGGCACCAGGAATGAAAAACTGTTTTTT. It codes for CASRKGTRNEKLFF.